The entry below gives a single T cell receptor (beta chain) sequence along with its context. This sample is part of a study of CD8+ T cells in alopecia areata. The authors extracted RNA and reverse transcribed it into cDNA as the sequencing template. This table comes from immunoSEQ multiplex PCR, and its TCRdb copy is limited to in-frame clones, with some not included. The repertoire holds approximately 54,000 clones, with around 96% as singletons. The CDR3 is 12 residues long. With 2 bases removed from V and 7 bases from J, the gap between germline ends came to 9 bases. Looked up from germline, CDR1 is SGHRS and CDR2 is YFSETQ.

V is TRBV5-1 and J is TRBJ1-1; D is undetermined. The sequencing here drew on CD8+ T cells sorted from blood, taken at week 0. The receptor was derived from a human donor with alopecia areata. The CDR3 reads CASSLGNIEAFF. DNA for the CDR3: TGCGCCAGCAGCTTAGGCAATATTGAAGCTTTCTTT. Full variable domain (missing parts from reference TRBV5-1 and TRBJ1-1): KAGVTQTPRYLIKTRGQQVTLSCSPISGHRSVSWYQQTPGQGLQFLFEYFSETQRNKGNFPGRFSGRQFSNSRSEMNVSTLELGDSALYLCASSLGNIEAFFGQGTRLTVV.